This TCR beta chain was sequenced during a study of blood T cell repertoires in COVID-19. Study information: T cells, B-cell-depleted T cells, or PBMCs provided the cDNA or gDNA that served as material.

Trimming cost V 4 bases and J 5 bases, with 15 bases left between them. Germline CDR1 SGDLS, CDR2 YYNGEE. The CDR3 consists of 14 residues. Here immunoSEQ multiplex PCR was the method, and the copy in TCRdb shows in-frame clones only, minus some. This sample yields fewer than 350,000 clones, of which approximately 87% are seen a single time; around 8% belongs to the top ten. This TCR was sampled from a woman between 50 and 59 years old who had recovered from COVID-19. The V and J genes are TRBV9 and TRBJ1-2; possibly TRBD1 for D (6 bases). Sequencing used peripheral blood. The CDR3 is CASSLGQRGYGYTF. As DNA, the CDR3 is TGTGCCAGCAGCTTAGGACAGAGGGGGTATGGCTACACCTTC.